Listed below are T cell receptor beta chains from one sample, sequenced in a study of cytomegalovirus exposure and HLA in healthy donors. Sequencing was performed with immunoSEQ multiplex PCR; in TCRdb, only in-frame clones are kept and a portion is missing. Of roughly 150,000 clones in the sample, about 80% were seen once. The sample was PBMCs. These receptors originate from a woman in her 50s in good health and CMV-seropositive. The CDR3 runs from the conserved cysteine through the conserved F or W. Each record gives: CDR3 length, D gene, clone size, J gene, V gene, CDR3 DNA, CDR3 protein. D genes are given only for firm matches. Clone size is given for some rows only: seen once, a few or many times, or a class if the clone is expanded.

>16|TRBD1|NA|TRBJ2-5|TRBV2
TGTGCCAGCAGTACCAGACAGGGGTTGGTGGGGGAGACCCAGTACTTC
CASSTRQGLVGETQYF
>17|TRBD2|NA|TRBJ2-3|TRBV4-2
TGTGCCAGCAGCCAGAACGTCGGGGGGGCCGGGACAGATACGCAGTATTTT
CASSQNVGGAGTDTQYF
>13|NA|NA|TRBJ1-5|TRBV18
TGTGCCAGCTCACTCGGCAGGGATCAGCCCCAGCATTTT
CASSLGRDQPQHF
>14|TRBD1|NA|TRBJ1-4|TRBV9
TGTGCCAGCAACAAGGGACAGACTAATGAAAAACTGTTTTTT
CASNKGQTNEKLFF
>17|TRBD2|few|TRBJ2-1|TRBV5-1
TGCGCCAGCAGCTTGGATGCCGGGACTACGCGATTGAATGAGCAGTTCTTC
CASSLDAGTTRLNEQFF
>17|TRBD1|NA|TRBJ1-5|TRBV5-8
TGTGCCAGCAGCTTGAGGCCGGGACAGGGGGTTTTTCAGCCCCAGCATTTT
CASSLRPGQGVFQPQHF
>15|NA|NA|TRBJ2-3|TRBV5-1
TGCGCCAGCAGCTTGGGGTTAGGGGGCACAGATACGCAGTATTTT
CASSLGLGGTDTQYF
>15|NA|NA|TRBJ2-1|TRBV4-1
TGCGCCAGCAGCCAAGCTCTTTCAAGGGGCAATGAGCAGTTCTTC
CASSQALSRGNEQFF
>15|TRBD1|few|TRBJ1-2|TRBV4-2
TGTGCCAGCAGCCAAGAAACAGGGGTTGGCTATGGCTACACCTTC
CASSQETGVGYGYTF
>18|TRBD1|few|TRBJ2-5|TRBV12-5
TGTGCTAGTGGGTCCGGGACAGGGGCCCCAGTAGACCAAGAGACCCAGTACTTC
CASGSGTGAPVDQETQYF
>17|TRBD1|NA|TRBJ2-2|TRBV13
TGTGCCAGCAGCTCAATCCTTGACAGGGGGTACACCGGGGAGCTGTTTTTT
CASSSILDRGYTGELFF
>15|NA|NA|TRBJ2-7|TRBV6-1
TGTGCCAGCAGTGAAGTGGAGGGTAGCTCCTACGAGCAGTACTTC
CASSEVEGSSYEQYF
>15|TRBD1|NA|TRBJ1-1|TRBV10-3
TGTGCCATCAGTGATCTACAGGGGCTTAACACTGAAGCTTTCTTT
CAISDLQGLNTEAFF
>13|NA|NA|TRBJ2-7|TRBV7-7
TGTGCCAGCAGCTTAGATGGGGGAGGCGAGCAGTACTTC
CASSLDGGGEQYF
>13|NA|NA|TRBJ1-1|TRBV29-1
TGCAGCGTTGTCAGGGCCAAGAACACTGAAGCTTTCTTT
CSVVRAKNTEAFF
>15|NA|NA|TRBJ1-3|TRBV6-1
TGTGCCAGCAGGGCGGCCGGTGGCTCTGGAAACACCATATATTTT
CASRAAGGSGNTIYF
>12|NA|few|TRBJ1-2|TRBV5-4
TGTGCCAGCAGCTTCGGGGGGCTCGGCTACACCTTC
CASSFGGLGYTF
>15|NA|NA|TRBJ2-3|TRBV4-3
TGCGCCAGCAGCCAAGGAGCGGGCAGGGCGGATACGCAGTATTTT
CASSQGAGRADTQYF
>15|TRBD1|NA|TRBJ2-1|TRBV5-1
TGCGCCAGCAGATCACAGGGGGGATCCTACAATGAGCAGTTCTTC
CASRSQGGSYNEQFF
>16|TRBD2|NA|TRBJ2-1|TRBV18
TGTGCCAGCTCACCACGACTAGCGGGTGACCACAATGAGCAGTTCTTC
CASSPRLAGDHNEQFF
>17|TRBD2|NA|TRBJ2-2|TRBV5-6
TGTGCCAGCAGCTTCACTAGCGGGGGGCCGAGCGCCGGGGAGCTGTTTTTT
CASSFTSGGPSAGELFF
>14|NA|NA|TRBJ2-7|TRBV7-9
TGTGCCAGCAGCTCCAGACAGGTAACCTACGAGCAGTACTTC
CASSSRQVTYEQYF
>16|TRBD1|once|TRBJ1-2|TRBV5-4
TGTGCCAGCAGCTTAAATAGCAGGGGGCGGGAGAGGGGCTACACCTTC
CASSLNSRGRERGYTF
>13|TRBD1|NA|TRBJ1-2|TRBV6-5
TGTGCCAGCGGAATAAAGGGGGCGCGTGGCTACACCTTC
CASGIKGARGYTF
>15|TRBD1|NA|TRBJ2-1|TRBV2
TGTGCCAGCAAACTAGACAGGGGGATATTTAATGAGCAGTTCTTC
CASKLDRGIFNEQFF
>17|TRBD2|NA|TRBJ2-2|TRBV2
TGTGCCAGCAGTGAAGTAGCGGGGGGGGCGAACACCGGGGAGCTGTTTTTT
CASSEVAGGANTGELFF
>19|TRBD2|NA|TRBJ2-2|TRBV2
TGTGCCAGCAGTGAATTGGGTGGCGGGGGGTCCGCGAACACCGGGGAGCTGTTTTTT
CASSELGGGGSANTGELFF
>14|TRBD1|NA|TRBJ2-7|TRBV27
TGTGCCAGCAGACGCGGGACAGGGATATACGAGCAGTACTTC
CASRRGTGIYEQYF
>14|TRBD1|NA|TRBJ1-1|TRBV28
TGTGCCAGCAGTACGACAGGGGAAAAGGATGAAGCTTTCTTT
CASSTTGEKDEAFF
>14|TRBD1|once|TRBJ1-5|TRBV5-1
TGCGCCAGCAGCTCCGGGACAGGGGATGAGCCCCAGCATTTT
CASSSGTGDEPQHF
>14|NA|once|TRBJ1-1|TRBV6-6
TGTGCCAGCAGCCCCGACAGGACTAGGGCTGAAGCTTCCTTT
CASSPDRTRAEASF
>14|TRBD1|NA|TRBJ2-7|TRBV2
TGTGCCAGCAGGCTGGGACAGGTTGGGCACGAGCAGTACTTC
CASRLGQVGHEQYF
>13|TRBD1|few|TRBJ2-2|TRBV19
TGTGCCAGCACAAACAGGGGGTCCGGGGAGCTGTTTTTT
CASTNRGSGELFF
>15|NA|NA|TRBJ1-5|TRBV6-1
TGTGCCAGCAAAGAGATGGTGTATAGCAATCAGCCCCAGCATTTT
CASKEMVYSNQPQHF
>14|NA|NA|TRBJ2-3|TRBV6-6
TGTGCCAGCAGTTACTCGCCAGGTGAAGATACGCAGTATTTT
CASSYSPGEDTQYF
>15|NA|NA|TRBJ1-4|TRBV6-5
TGTGCCAGCAGTTCGTCAGTTTCAACTAATGAAAAACTGTTTTTT
CASSSSVSTNEKLFF
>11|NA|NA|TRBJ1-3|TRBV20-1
TGCAGTGCTCCCGTTCGAAACACCATATATTTT
CSAPVRNTIYF